This T cell receptor beta chain was observed in a study of blood T cells in healthy people across ages. The table lists this clonotype with many counts. Using a J-beta primer mix together with a sample-barcoded 5' primer, a second PCR was run for roughly 7 to 11 cycles. TCRdb passed the 5' RACE reads through MiXCR, listing each CDR3 protein once. The repertoire holds 630,000 or so distinct CDR3 sequences, with less than 40% as singletons. The CDR3 runs 13 residues. Germline CDR1 is SGHTA and CDR2 is FQGNSA. Trimming shortened V by 2 bases and J by 5 bases, and 9 bases separated the two germline ends. Sequencing input: blood. The TCR sequence derives from an elderly woman in good health. The V and J genes are TRBV7-2 and TRBJ1-1, with D hard to call. CDR3 sequence reads: CASSLPIQTEAFF. CDR3 DNA: TGTGCCAGCAGCTTACCTATACAGACTGAAGCTTTCTTT.